This T cell receptor beta chain was identified during a study of breast tumors, draining lymph nodes, adjacent tissues. Overall study findings and caveats: Findings are consistent with lymph node origin and intratumoral expansion of most tumor T cells. Tumor TCR diversity was below lymph nodes but above nontumor tissue. Tumor T cell lymph node origin was a supported hypothesis, not proven.

The trim removed 6 bases at V and 6 bases at J, leaving 7 bases unmatched. The CDR3 sequence is 14 residues long. Germline V gene lookup returns CDR1 SNHLY and CDR2 FYNNEI. Axillary draining lymph nodes of breast cancer patients supplied the node samples. Notes on this clonotype: Its antigen is unidentified.

TCRdb called the multiplex PCR reads again in MiXCR, with one record for every CDR3 protein. The repertoire has about 230,000 distinct CDR3 sequences, approximately 31% of them found once; the top ten carry 1.2% to 1.5%. Input material: axillary lymph node tissue. The TCR originated in a female donor with breast cancer. Some clones in this sample may be carry-over from other donors' samples. The chain combines TRBV2 with TRBJ2-5, with TRBD1 matching 10 bases. The CDR3 nucleotides read TGTGCCAGCAGGGTGACAGGGGGCGTGAAGACCCAGTACTTC. Translating it yields CASRVTGGVKTQYF.